These 5 T cell receptor beta chains came from one sample sequenced in a study of cytomegalovirus exposure and HLA in healthy donors (dated by TCRdb to the late 2010s). Library preparation was by the immunoSEQ multiplex PCR assay. For the multiplex PCR, a mixture combining 60 forward primers for TCR Vbeta segments and 13 reverse primers for TCR Jbeta segments was used. This immuneACCESS table, as held by TCRdb, lists in-frame sequences with V and J called but not all clones. Of the missing ones, under half trace to an unresolved V gene in checked studies; the others have no known cause. The sample includes some 140,000 clones, with roughly 85% observed a single time. The ten most abundant clones make up 1.5% of the sample. Sequenced sample: PBMCs. The receptors derive from a man aged 35 to 55 in good health and CMV-seronegative.

This clone appeared a single time. The genes are TRBV11-3 and TRBJ2-7, with no clear D. CDR3 length: 12 residues. Per germline, CDR1 SGHNT and CDR2 YENEEA. V lost 0 bases and J 6 bases, leaving 6 bases between the germline ends. The CDR3 DNA reads TGTGCCAGCAGCTTAGACTTCGGCGAGCAGTACTTC. It codes for CASSLDFGEQYF.

J is TRBJ2-3 and V is TRBV19; TRBD2 aligns across 8 bases. CDR3 length: 15 amino acids. Germline assignment: CDR1 LNHDA and CDR2 SQIVND (reference sequence). Unmatched junction bases numbered 7, after V lost 7 bases and J lost 1 base. DNA of the CDR3: TGTGCCAGTACCTATGAGCGGGGGCGCACAGATACGCAGTATTTT. This translates into CASTYERGRTDTQYF.

The V and J genes are TRBV9 and TRBJ2-5, with TRBD1 as a possible D gene (8 bases). V was trimmed by 4 bases and J by 7 bases, leaving 20 bases between them. The CDR3 spans 15 residues. CDR1 and CDR2 from the germline V gene are SGDLS and YYNGEE. This CDR3 is CASSPEGGTGRTQYF. The CDR3 bases are TGTGCCAGCAGCCCAGAGGGGGGGACAGGACGGACCCAGTACTTC.

The rearrangement uses TRBV11-2 and TRBJ2-1; perhaps TRBD1 as D (7 bases). The germline V gene has CDR1 SGHAT and CDR2 FQNNGV. Trimming took off 6 bases at V and 7 bases at J, with 16 bases between the two ends. The CDR3 is 14 amino acids. The CDR3 spells CASSRGTVLNEQFF. CDR3 nucleotides: TGTGCCAGCAGTCGCGGGACAGTCTTGAATGAGCAGTTCTTC.

The chain has TRBV6-5 and TRBJ1-5; D is ambiguous. This CDR3 is built from 13 residues. V was trimmed by 4 bases and J by 5 bases, leaving 9 bases between them. CDR1 MNHEY and CDR2 SVGAGI come from the germline V gene. Written as DNA, the CDR3 is TGTGCCAGCAGTTTCAGGATGGATCAGCCCCAGCATTTT. This translates into CASSFRMDQPQHF.